The 16 T cell receptor beta chains below were found in one sample sequenced in a study of blood T cell repertoires in COVID-19. TCRdb's copy holds only in-frame clones and misses some; the assay was immunoSEQ multiplex PCR. The table lists 120,000 to 150,000 clones, 85% of them singletons. Sequencing used peripheral blood. These receptors all stem from a human donor with acute or convalescent COVID-19. The donor label of this sample is uncertain.

The chain couples TRBV27 to TRBJ2-6; D uncertain. V gave up 4 bases and J gave up 0 bases, with 7 bases separating them. CDR1 is MNHEY, CDR2 SMNVEV, per germline (reference sequence). There are 15 residues in the CDR3. Written as DNA, the CDR3 is TGTGCCAGCAGTTCGAGGCTCTCTGGGGCCAACGTCCTGACTTTC. Translation gives CASSSRLSGANVLTF. Full variable domain (outside the CDR3, taken from reference TRBV27 and TRBJ2-6): EAQVTQNPRYLITVTGKKLTVTCSQNMNHEYMSWYRQDPGLGLRQIYYSMNVEVTDKGDVPEGYKVSRKEKRNFPLILESPSPNQTSLYFCASSSRLSGANVLTFGAGSRLTVL.

The chain has TRBV7-8 and TRBJ1-2; TRBD1 is a possible D gene (6 bases). The germline gives CDR1 SGHVS, CDR2 FQNEAQ. Trimming took off 1 base at V and 3 bases at J, with 12 bases between the two ends. This CDR3 spans 15 amino acids. CDR3: CASSLGTGGHYGYTF. CDR3 nucleotide sequence: TGTGCCAGCAGCTTAGGAACGGGGGGGCACTATGGCTACACCTTC.

In DNA, the CDR3 is TGCGCCAGCAGCTTGGATGCGGGGCTGACTCAGCCCCAGCATTTT. This gives the protein CASSLDAGLTQPQHF. V is TRBV5-1 and J is TRBJ1-5, with D possibly being TRBD1 (5 bases). CDR1 is SGHRS, CDR2 YFSETQ, per germline. This CDR3 contains 15 residues. V lost 0 bases and J 6 bases, leaving 13 bases between the germline ends.

The genes are TRBV7-9 and TRBJ1-5; 7 nucleotides align to TRBD1. This CDR3 is built from 18 residues. V lost 5 bases and J lost 0; bases outside the gene matches: 13. CDR1 is SEHNR and CDR2 is FQNEAQ in the germline V gene (reference sequence). The CDR3 DNA is TGTGCCAGCAGCCGCGCTTCATCCGGGACAGTTAGCAATCAGCCCCAGCATTTT. This translates into CASSRASSGTVSNQPQHF.

Concerning this clone: Other DNA sequences within the sample encode an identical CDR3. J is TRBJ2-7 and V is TRBV20-1; D remains unclear. Trimming cost V 3 bases and J 6 bases, with 9 bases left between them. Germline V gene sequence: CDR1 DFQATT, CDR2 SNEGSKA (reference sequence). This CDR3 has 11 amino acids. Here the CDR3 reads CSASSGFEQYV. For the CDR3, the DNA is TGCAGTGCTAGTTCCGGTTTCGAGCAGTACGTC.

This chain connects TRBV5-4 to TRBJ2-5; 7 positions match TRBD2. The V gene end was trimmed by 4 bases and the J gene end by 3 bases; junction bases not matched to a gene: 9. CDR3 size: 15 residues. Germline assignment: CDR1 SGHNT and CDR2 YYREEE (reference sequence). CDR3 loop: CASSKPGLYKETQYF. As DNA, the CDR3 is TGTGCCAGCAGCAAACCGGGACTATATAAAGAGACCCAGTACTTC. Full variable domain (missing parts from reference TRBV5-4 and TRBJ2-5): ETGVTQSPTHLIKTRGQQVTLRCSSQSGHNTVSWYQQALGQGPQFIFQYYREEENGRGNFPPRFSGLQFPNYSSELNVNALELDDSALYLCASSKPGLYKETQYFGPGTRLLVL.

V gene TRBV7-2 combines with J gene TRBJ2-1, with TRBD2 identical over 11 bases. CDR3 length equals 14 residues. With V trimmed by 5 bases and J by 15 bases, 12 bases remained unmatched. CDR1 and CDR2 from the germline V gene are SGHTA and FQGNSA. As DNA, the CDR3 is TGTGCCAGCAGCCCCTATTATAGCGGGGGGGCCCCGTTCTTC. It is translated as CASSPYYSGGAPFF.

The J gene is TRBJ1-2, the V gene TRBV10-3; 11 bases agree with TRBD1. Per the germline V gene, CDR1 is ENHRY and CDR2 is SYGVKD. The CDR3 contains 17 residues. V was pared by 6 bases and J by 3 bases, with 12 bases of the junction left unmatched. The CDR3 sequence is CAISEGRDRGTDYGYTF. In DNA form, the CDR3 reads TGTGCCATCAGCGAGGGGAGGGACAGGGGGACAGACTATGGCTACACCTTC.

This rearrangement joins TRBV6-1 to TRBJ1-5; D uncertain. The germline V gene has CDR1 MNHNS and CDR2 SASEGT. The CDR3 has 14 residues. V lost 2 bases and J lost 9, with 14 bases in between. The DNA for the CDR3 is TGTGCCAGCAGTGAACACGGAGGGCCGCGGCCCCAGCATTTT. Translation: CASSEHGGPRPQHF.

The chain carries TRBV9 and TRBJ2-2; 8 bases are a match to TRBD2. V lost 0 bases to trimming and J lost 1 base; unmatched junction nucleotides: 8. From germline, CDR1 is SGDLS and CDR2 YYNGEE. The CDR3 totals 18 residues. The CDR3 region is CASSVETAGGVNTGELFF. The CDR3 DNA is TGTGCCAGCAGCGTAGAAACGGCGGGGGGTGTGAACACCGGGGAGCTGTTTTTT.

The chain links TRBV7-2 to TRBJ2-3; 9 bases map to TRBD2. Germline V gene sequence: CDR1 SGHTA, CDR2 FQGNSA. There are 15 residues in the CDR3. Trimming at V came to 5 bases and at J to 4 bases, leaving 7 bases not matched to a gene. The CDR3 spells CASSPPGLAPDTQYF. CDR3 in DNA: TGTGCCAGCAGCCCGCCGGGACTAGCCCCAGATACGCAGTATTTT.

The chain couples TRBV24-1 to TRBJ2-1; 10 nucleotides agree with TRBD2. CDR3 size: 16 residues. From germline, CDR1 is KGHDR and CDR2 SFDVKD. Losses at the gene ends were 1 base for V and 7 bases for J; bases not matched to a gene: 6. CDR3 sequence (DNA): TGTGCCACCAGTGATTTTACTAGCGGGACTTTGAATGAGCAGTTCTTC. It specifies CATSDFTSGTLNEQFF.

The chain uses TRBV7-3 and TRBJ1-1, with D maybe TRBD1 (5 bases). Germline values: CDR1 SGHTA, CDR2 FQGTGA. This CDR3 comprises 14 residues. V shed 2 bases and J shed 3 bases, with 10 bases lying between them. Written as DNA, the CDR3 is TGTGCCAGCAGCTTATTTGGCAGGGACACTGAAGCTTTCTTT. Its protein is CASSLFGRDTEAFF.

The V call is TRBV6-2 or TRBV6-3, the J call TRBJ1-1; a possible D gene is TRBD1 (6 bases). Trimming took off 5 bases at V and 5 bases at J, with 21 bases between the two ends. Germline CDR1 and CDR2: MNHEY and SVGEGT. This CDR3 contains 16 residues. The DNA of the CDR3 is TGTGCCAGCAGTACCCTCCCGGTAGGGGGTAAGACTGAAGCTTTCTTT. Translating it yields CASSTLPVGGKTEAFF.

The V and J genes are TRBV9 and TRBJ1-2, with D unclear. CDR3 length: 13 amino acids. CDR1 is SGDLS, CDR2 YYNGEE, per germline. V lost 0 bases and J 4 bases, leaving 7 bases between the germline ends. The CDR3 spells CASSVDTGYGYTF. CDR3 DNA sequence: TGTGCCAGCAGCGTAGACACGGGCTATGGCTACACCTTC.

The sample holds a few counts of this clone. CDR3 DNA: TGTGCCAGCAGCTCCTTGGAGGGGGGGCGAGCTTTCTTT. It is translated as CASSSLEGGRAFF. This chain uses TRBV7-3 with TRBJ1-1; D might be TRBD1 (6 bases). Germline V gene sequence: CDR1 SGHTA, CDR2 FQGTGA. The length of the CDR3 is 13 residues. V was shortened by 4 bases and J by 10 bases, with 16 bases between the two germline ends.